This TCR beta chain was recovered during a study of OX40 agonist ivuxolimab in advanced cancers. Study information: Each dose-escalation patient presented with hepatocellular carcinoma, melanoma, renal cell or head and neck cancer. Overall study findings and caveats: The study observed clonal expansion of CD4+ and CD8+ blood T cells by week 6 at 0.1 to 3.0 mg/kg. CD4+ T cells averaged fewer expanded clones than CD8+ T cells. Antigen specificity was not determined for the expanded peripheral T cells.

The CDR3 runs 14 residues. Germline-derived CDR1 and CDR2 are SNHLY and FYNNEI. V gave up 1 base and J gave up 4 bases, with 9 bases separating them. Some clones are missing from TCRdb's copy, which holds only in-frame ones; the method was immunoSEQ multiplex PCR. The table has more than 45,000 clones, around nine tenths seen once. With respect to this clone: Its specificity is unknown.

The clonotype originates from an adult with an advanced solid tumor such as melanoma, head and neck, liver or kidney cancer. The material sequenced was CD4+ or CD8+ T cells sorted from blood, taken in a trial of the OX40 agonist ivuxolimab. The rearrangement joins TRBV2 to TRBJ2-3, with D perhaps TRBD2 (5 bases). The DNA for the CDR3 is TGTGCCAGCAGTGAAGTGAGGGTGGCAGATACGCAGTATTTT. This sequence encodes CASSEVRVADTQYF.